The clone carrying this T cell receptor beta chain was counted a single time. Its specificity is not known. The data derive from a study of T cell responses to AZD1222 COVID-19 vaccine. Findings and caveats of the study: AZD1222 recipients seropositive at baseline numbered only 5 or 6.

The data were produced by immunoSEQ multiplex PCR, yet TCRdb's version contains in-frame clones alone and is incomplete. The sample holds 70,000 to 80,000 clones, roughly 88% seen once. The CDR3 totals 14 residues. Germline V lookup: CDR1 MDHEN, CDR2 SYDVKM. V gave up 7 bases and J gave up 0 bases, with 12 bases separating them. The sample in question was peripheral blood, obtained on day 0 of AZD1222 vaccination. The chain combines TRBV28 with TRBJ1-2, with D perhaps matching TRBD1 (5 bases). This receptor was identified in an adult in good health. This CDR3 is CASTTGPANYGYTF. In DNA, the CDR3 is TGTGCCAGCACCACAGGTCCAGCTAACTATGGCTACACCTTC.